This T cell receptor (beta chain) was captured in a study of shared clonotypes between healthy human individuals. Whole-study findings and limits: Sequencing depth was expected to affect clonotype sharing among donors. Rarefaction demonstrated incomplete sorted-subset sequencing despite large depth. The diversity represented, both genetic and in exposure history, was limited by few donors. Generation probabilities of non-shared clonotypes were lower (relative to those shared by all four donors).

Naive-designated CD8 cells lacked CD45RO, were positively enriched for CCR7, and omitted terminally differentiated effector memory CD45RA+ cells. V lost 6 bases and J 2 bases, leaving 15 bases between the germline ends. CDR1 and CDR2 (germline): LNHDA, SQIVND (reference sequence). This CDR3 comprises 15 residues. Profiled with immunoSEQ multiplex PCR; TCRdb holds only in-frame clones, not every one. This sample has about 680,000 clones, with approximately 90% found just once. In the case of this clone: The antigen is not known.

Sequencing used naive CD8+ T cells sorted from blood. V gene TRBV19 combines with J gene TRBJ2-3; no definite D call. The source of this sequence is a man under 40 in good health. The CDR3 DNA follows: TGTGCCAGTAGGGATAGCAGCGCGAACACAGATACGCAGTATTTT. It yields the protein CASRDSSANTDTQYF.